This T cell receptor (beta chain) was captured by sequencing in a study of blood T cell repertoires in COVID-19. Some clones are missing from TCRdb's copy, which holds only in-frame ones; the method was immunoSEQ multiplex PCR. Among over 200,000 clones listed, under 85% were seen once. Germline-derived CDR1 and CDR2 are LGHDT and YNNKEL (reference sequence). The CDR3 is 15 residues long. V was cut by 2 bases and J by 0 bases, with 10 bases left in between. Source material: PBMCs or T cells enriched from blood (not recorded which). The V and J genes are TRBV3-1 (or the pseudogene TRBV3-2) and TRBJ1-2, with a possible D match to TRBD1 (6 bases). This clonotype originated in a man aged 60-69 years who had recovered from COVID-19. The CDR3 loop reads CASSQLGGANYGYTF. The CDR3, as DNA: TGTGCCAGCAGCCAATTAGGGGGAGCTAACTATGGCTACACCTTC.